The rows below give T cell receptor beta chains drawn from one sample of a study of blood T cells in healthy people across ages. TCRdb processed the 5' RACE reads anew with MiXCR; each CDR3 protein has one entry. The sample includes approximately 810,000 distinct CDR3 sequences, around 36% of them seen just once. Sequencing was carried out using blood. The receptors were gathered from a man between 18 and 35 years old in good health. Both conserved end residues are part of each CDR3. D genes are given only for firm matches. Clone size is stated in some rows and not others, as once, few, many or a class when expanded.

V: TRBV7-9; size: .; J: TRBJ1-6; D: TRBD1; CDR3: CASSKLLSTGANSPPHF; DNA: TGTGCCAGCAGCAAGCTTTTATCTACAGGGGCAAATTCACCCCCCCACTTT
V: TRBV5-1; size: few; J: TRBJ2-2; D: .; CDR3: CASSLDRVGTGELFF; DNA: TGCGCCAGCAGCTTGGACAGGGTGGGGACCGGGGAGCTGTTTTTT
V: TRBV3-1; size: .; J: TRBJ2-1; D: .; CDR3: CASSQGMRLTASYNEQFF; DNA: TGTGCCAGCAGCCAAGGGATGCGACTAACGGCGTCCTACAATGAGCAGTTCTTC
V: TRBV7-2; size: few; J: TRBJ2-1; D: TRBD2; CDR3: CASSLVLAVGFRYNEQFF; DNA: TGTGCCAGCAGCCTAGTACTAGCGGTAGGATTCCGATACAATGAGCAGTTCTTC
V: TRBV4-1; size: .; J: TRBJ2-7; D: TRBD2; CDR3: CASSQETSGRVEQYF; DNA: TGCGCCAGCAGCCAAGAGACTAGCGGGAGGGTCGAGCAGTACTTC
V: TRBV12-3/TRBV12-4; size: many; J: TRBJ2-7; D: .; CDR3: CASSLETSPGEQYF; DNA: TGTGCCAGCAGTTTAGAGACATCCCCCGGCGAGCAGTACTTC
V: TRBV7-2; size: .; J: TRBJ1-5; D: TRBD1; CDR3: CASSLVGRGTNQPQHF; DNA: TGTGCCAGCAGCTTAGTGGGCAGGGGGACCAATCAGCCCCAGCATTTT
V: TRBV7-9; size: .; J: TRBJ2-7; D: TRBD1; CDR3: CASSSATGNEQYF; DNA: TGTGCCAGCAGCTCCGCGACAGGGAACGAGCAGTACTTC
V: TRBV20-1; size: few; J: TRBJ2-4; D: TRBD2; CDR3: CSAGRIAGGREQYF; DNA: TGCAGTGCTGGGCGAATAGCCGGCGGGCGGGAGCAGTACTTC
V: TRBV7-2; size: .; J: TRBJ1-2; D: .; CDR3: CASSLAPSGVNYGYTF; DNA: TGTGCCAGCAGCTTAGCCCCTTCGGGGGTCAACTATGGCTACACCTTC
V: TRBV20-1; size: .; J: TRBJ1-5; D: .; CDR3: CSARRGSLDNQPQHF; DNA: TGCAGTGCTAGAAGAGGTTCCTTAGACAATCAGCCCCAGCATTTT
V: TRBV18; size: few; J: TRBJ2-7; D: .; CDR3: CASSLGGSYYEQYF; DNA: TGTGCCAGCTCCTTGGGGGGCAGTTACTACGAGCAGTACTTC
V: TRBV14; size: .; J: TRBJ1-6; D: .; CDR3: CASSPFGNSPLHF; DNA: TGTGCCAGCAGCCCCTTCGGAAATTCACCCCTCCACTTT
V: TRBV28; size: .; J: TRBJ2-1; D: .; CDR3: CTSSPYAAEQFF; DNA: TGTACCAGCAGTCCTTACGCGGCGGAGCAGTTCTTC
V: TRBV3-1; size: few; J: TRBJ1-2; D: .; CDR3: CASSHDRGSYGYTF; DNA: TGTGCCAGCAGCCATGATCGGGGGAGCTATGGCTACACCTTC